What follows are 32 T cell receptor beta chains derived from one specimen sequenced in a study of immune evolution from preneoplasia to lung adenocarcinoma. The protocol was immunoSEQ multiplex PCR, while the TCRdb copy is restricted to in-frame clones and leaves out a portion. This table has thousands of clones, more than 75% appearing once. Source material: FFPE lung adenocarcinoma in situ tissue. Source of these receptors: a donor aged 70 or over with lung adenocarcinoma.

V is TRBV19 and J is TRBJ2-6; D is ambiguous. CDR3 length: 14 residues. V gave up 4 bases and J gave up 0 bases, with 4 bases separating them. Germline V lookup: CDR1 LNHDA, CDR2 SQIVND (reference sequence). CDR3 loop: CASSTDSGANVLTF. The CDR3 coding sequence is TGTGCCAGTAGTACAGACTCTGGGGCCAACGTCCTGACTTTC.

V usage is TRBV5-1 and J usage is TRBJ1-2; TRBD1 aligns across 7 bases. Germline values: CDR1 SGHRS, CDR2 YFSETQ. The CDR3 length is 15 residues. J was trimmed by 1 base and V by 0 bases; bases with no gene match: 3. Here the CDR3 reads CASSLVAGGNYGYTF. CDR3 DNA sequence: TGCGCCAGCAGCTTGGTGGCAGGGGGTAACTATGGCTACACCTTC.

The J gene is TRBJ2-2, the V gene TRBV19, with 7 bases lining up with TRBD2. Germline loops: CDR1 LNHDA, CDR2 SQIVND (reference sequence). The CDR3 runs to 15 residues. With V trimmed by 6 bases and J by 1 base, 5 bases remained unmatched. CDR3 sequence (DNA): TGTGCCAGTAGACCGTCTAGCGGGAACACCGGGGAGCTGTTTTTT. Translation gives CASRPSSGNTGELFF.

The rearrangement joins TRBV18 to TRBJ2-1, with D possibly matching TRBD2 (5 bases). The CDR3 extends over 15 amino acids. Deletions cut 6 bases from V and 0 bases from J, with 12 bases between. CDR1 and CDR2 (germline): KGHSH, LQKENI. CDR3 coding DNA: TGTGCCAGCTCCGGACTTTCGAGCTCCTACAATGAGCAGTTCTTC. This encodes CASSGLSSSYNEQFF. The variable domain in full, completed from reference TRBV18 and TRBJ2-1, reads NAGVMQNPRHLVRRRGQEARLRCSPMKGHSHVYWYRQLPEEGLKFMVYLQKENIIDESGMPKERFSAEFPKEGPSILRIQQVVRGDSAAYFCASSGLSSSYNEQFFGPGTRLTVL.

CDR3 sequence (DNA): TGTGCCAGCTCACCACAAAACACGAGGAATGAGCAGTTCTTC. Translated: CASSPQNTRNEQFF. The chain employs TRBV18 and TRBJ2-1; no clear D. V lost 1 base, J lost 7 bases, and 11 bases lay in between. From germline, CDR1 is KGHSH and CDR2 LQKENI. The CDR3 is 14 amino acids.

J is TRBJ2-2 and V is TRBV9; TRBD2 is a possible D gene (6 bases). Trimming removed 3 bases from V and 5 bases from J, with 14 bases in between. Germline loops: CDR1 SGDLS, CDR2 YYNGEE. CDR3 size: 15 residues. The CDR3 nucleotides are TGTGCCAGCAGCGGGGGGGTTGTCCGGACCGGGGAGCTGTTTTTT. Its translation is CASSGGVVRTGELFF.

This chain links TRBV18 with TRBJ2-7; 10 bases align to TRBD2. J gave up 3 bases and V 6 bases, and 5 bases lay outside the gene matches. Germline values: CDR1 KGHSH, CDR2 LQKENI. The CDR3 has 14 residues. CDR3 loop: CASSPTSGVYEQYF. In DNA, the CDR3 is TGTGCCAGCTCTCCTACTAGCGGGGTCTACGAGCAGTACTTC.

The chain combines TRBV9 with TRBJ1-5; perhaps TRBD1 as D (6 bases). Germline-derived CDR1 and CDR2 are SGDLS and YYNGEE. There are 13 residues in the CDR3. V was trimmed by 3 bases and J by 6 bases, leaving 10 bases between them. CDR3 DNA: TGTGCCAGCAGCGCACAGGGAGTTCAGCCCCAGCATTTT. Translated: CASSAQGVQPQHF. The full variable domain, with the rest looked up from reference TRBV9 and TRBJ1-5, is DSGVTQTPKHLITATGQRVTLRCSPRSGDLSVYWYQQSLDQGLQFLIQYYNGEERAKGNILERFSAQQFPDLHSELNLSSLELGDSALYFCASSAQGVQPQHFGDGTRLSIL.

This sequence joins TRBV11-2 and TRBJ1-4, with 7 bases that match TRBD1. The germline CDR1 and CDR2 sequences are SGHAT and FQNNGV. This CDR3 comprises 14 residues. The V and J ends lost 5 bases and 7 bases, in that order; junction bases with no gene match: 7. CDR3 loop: CASSPRTGGEKLFF. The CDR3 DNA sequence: TGTGCCAGCAGCCCTAGGACAGGAGGTGAAAAACTGTTTTTT.

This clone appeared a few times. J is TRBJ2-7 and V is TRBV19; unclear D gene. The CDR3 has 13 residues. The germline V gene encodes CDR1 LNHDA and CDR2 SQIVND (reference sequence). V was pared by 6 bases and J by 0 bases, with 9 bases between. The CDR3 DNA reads TGTGCCAGTAGACCGTACAACTCCTACGAGCAGTACTTC. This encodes CASRPYNSYEQYF.

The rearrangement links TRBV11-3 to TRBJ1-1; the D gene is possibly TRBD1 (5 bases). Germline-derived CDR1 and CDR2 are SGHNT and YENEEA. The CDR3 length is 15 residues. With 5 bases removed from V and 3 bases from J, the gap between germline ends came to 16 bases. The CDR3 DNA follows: TGTGCCAGCAGCCTTTTGGGGGTTGGCGACACTGAAGCTTTCTTT. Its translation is CASSLLGVGDTEAFF. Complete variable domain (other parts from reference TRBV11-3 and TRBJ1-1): EAGVVQSPRYKIIEKKQPVAFWCNPISGHNTLYWYLQNLGQGPELLIRYENEEAVDDSQLPKDRFSAERLKGVDSTLKIQPAELGDSAVYLCASSLLGVGDTEAFFGQGTRLTVV.

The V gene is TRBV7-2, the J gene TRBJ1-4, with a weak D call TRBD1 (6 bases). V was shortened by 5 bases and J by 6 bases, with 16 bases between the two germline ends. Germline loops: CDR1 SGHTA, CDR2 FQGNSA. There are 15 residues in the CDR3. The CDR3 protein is CASSPDTGRDEKLFF. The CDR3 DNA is TGTGCCAGCAGCCCTGACACAGGGAGGGATGAAAAACTGTTTTTT.

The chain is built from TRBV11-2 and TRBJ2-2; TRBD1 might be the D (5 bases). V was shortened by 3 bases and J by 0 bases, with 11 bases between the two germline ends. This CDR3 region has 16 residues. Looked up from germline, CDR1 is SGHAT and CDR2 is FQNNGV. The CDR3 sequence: CASSFRGLSNTGELFF. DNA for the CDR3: TGTGCCAGCAGCTTTAGGGGCCTTTCGAACACCGGGGAGCTGTTTTTT.

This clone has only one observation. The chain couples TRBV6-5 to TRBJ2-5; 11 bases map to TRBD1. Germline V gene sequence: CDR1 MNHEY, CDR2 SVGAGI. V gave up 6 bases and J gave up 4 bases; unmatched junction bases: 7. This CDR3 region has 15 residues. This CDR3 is CASRLKGQGVETQYF. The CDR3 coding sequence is TGTGCCAGCAGGCTAAAGGGACAGGGGGTAGAGACCCAGTACTTC.

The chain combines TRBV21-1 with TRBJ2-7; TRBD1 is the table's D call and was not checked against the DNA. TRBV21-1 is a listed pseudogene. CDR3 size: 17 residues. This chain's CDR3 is CASSKVVRDRPSYEQYF. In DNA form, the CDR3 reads TGTGCCAGCAGCAAAGTAGTAAGGGACAGGCCCTCCTACGAGCAGTACTTC.

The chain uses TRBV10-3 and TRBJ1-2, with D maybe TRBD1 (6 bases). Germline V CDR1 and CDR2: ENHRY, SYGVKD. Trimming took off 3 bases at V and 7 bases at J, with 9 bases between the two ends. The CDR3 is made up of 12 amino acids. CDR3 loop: CAISETQGGYTF. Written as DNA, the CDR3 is TGTGCCATCAGTGAAACACAGGGTGGCTACACCTTC.

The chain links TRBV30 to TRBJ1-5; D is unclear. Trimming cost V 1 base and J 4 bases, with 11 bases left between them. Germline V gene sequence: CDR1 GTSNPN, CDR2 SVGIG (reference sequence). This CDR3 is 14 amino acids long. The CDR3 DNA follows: TGTGCCTGGAGTGCGTCCAGCCTAAATCAGCCCCAGCATTTT. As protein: CAWSASSLNQPQHF.

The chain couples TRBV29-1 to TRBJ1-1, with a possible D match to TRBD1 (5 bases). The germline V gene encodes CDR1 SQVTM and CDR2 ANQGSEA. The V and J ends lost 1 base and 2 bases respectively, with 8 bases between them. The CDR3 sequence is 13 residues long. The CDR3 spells CSVEVTENTEAFF. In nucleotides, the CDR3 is TGCAGCGTTGAAGTGACAGAAAACACTGAAGCTTTCTTT.

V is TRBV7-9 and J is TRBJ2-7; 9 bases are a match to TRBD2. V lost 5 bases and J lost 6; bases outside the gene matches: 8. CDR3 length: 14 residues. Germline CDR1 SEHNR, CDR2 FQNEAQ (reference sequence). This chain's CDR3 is CASSPNSGGPEQYF. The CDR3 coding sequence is TGTGCCAGCAGCCCCAATAGCGGGGGCCCCGAGCAGTACTTC. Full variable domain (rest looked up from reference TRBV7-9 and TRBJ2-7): DTGVSQNPRHKITKRGQNVTFRCDPISEHNRLYWYRQTLGQGPEFLTYFQNEAQLEKSRLLSDRFSAERPKGSFSTLEIQRTEQGDSAMYLCASSPNSGGPEQYFGPGTRLTVT.

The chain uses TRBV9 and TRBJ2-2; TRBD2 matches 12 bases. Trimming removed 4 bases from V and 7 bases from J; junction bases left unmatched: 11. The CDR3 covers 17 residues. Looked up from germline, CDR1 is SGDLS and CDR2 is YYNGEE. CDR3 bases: TGTGCCAGCAGCCCCCCTCGACTAGCGGGAGTCATCGGGGAGCTGTTTTTT. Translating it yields CASSPPRLAGVIGELFF.

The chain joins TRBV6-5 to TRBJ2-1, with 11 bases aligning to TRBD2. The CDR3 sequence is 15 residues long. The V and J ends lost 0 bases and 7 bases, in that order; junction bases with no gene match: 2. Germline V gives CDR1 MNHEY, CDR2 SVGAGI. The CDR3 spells CASSYSASGRNEQFF. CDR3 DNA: TGTGCCAGCAGTTACTCTGCTAGCGGGAGGAATGAGCAGTTCTTC.

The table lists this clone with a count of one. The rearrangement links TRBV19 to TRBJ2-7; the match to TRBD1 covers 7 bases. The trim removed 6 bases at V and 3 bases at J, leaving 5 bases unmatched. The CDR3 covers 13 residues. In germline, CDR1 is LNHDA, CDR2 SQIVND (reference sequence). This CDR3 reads CASSRDRDYEQYF. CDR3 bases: TGTGCCAGTAGCAGAGACAGGGACTACGAGCAGTACTTC.

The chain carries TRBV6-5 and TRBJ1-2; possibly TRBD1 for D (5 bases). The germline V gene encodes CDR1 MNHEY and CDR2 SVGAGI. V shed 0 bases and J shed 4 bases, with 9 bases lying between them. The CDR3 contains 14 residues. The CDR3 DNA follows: TGTGCCAGCAGTTACTCGACGACAGCCTATGGCTACACCTTC. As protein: CASSYSTTAYGYTF.

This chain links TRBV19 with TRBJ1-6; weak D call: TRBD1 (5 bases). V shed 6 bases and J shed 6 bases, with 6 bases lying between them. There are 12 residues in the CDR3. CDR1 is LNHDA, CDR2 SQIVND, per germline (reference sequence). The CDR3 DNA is TGTGCCAGTAGGACAGCTAATTCACCCCTCCACTTT. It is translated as CASRTANSPLHF.

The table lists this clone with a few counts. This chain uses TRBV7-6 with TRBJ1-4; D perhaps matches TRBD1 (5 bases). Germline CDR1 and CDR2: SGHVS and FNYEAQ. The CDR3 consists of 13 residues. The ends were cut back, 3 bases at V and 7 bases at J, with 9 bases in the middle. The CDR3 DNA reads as TGTGCCAGCAGCTTCGGGGGACGTGAAAAACTGTTTTTT. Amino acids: CASSFGGREKLFF.

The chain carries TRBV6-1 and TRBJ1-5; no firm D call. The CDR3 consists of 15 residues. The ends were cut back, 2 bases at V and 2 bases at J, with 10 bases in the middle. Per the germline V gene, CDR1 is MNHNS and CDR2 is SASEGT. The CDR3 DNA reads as TGTGCCAGCAGTGAATGGGGAGGTCGCAATCAGCCCCAGCATTTT. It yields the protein CASSEWGGRNQPQHF.

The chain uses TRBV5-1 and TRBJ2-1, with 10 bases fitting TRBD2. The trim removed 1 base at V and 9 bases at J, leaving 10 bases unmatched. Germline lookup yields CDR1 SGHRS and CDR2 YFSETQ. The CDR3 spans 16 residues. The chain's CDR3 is CASSLYPSGGRGEQFF. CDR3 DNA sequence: TGCGCCAGCAGCTTGTATCCTAGCGGGGGTCGAGGTGAGCAGTTCTTC.

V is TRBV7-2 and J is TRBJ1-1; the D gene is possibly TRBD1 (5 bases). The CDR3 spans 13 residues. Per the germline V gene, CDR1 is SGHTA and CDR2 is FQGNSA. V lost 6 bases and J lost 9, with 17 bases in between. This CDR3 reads CASSRRGTVKAFF. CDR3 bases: TGTGCCAGCAGTAGACGGGGGACGGTGAAAGCTTTCTTT.

Here the CDR3 reads CASSVDSGARMETQYF. The CDR3 DNA follows: TGTGCCAGCAGCGTAGATAGTGGGGCGCGGATGGAGACCCAGTACTTC. The V and J genes are TRBV9 and TRBJ2-5; maybe TRBD1 (5 bases). V was clipped by 0 bases and J by 5 bases, with 17 bases between them. Looked up from germline, CDR1 is SGDLS and CDR2 is YYNGEE. The CDR3 length is 16 residues. Full variable domain (missing parts from reference TRBV9 and TRBJ2-5): DSGVTQTPKHLITATGQRVTLRCSPRSGDLSVYWYQQSLDQGLQFLIQYYNGEERAKGNILERFSAQQFPDLHSELNLSSLELGDSALYFCASSVDSGARMETQYFGPGTRLLVL.

The CDR3 DNA reads TGTGCCAGCAGGGGACCTAGCTCCTACGAGCAGTACTTC. Translating it yields CASRGPSSYEQYF. The chain links TRBV6-5 to TRBJ2-7; perhaps D is TRBD1 or TRBD2 (5 bases each). The germline gives CDR1 MNHEY, CDR2 SVGAGI. The V end was cut by 6 bases, the J end by 0 bases, with 9 bases between. This CDR3 has 13 residues.

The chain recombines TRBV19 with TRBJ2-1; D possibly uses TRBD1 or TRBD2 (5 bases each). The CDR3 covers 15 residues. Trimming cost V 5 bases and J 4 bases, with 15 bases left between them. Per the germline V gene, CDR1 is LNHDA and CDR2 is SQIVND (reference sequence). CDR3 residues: CASSPGTAPYNEQFF. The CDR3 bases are TGTGCCAGTAGTCCCGGGACGGCACCTTACAATGAGCAGTTCTTC.

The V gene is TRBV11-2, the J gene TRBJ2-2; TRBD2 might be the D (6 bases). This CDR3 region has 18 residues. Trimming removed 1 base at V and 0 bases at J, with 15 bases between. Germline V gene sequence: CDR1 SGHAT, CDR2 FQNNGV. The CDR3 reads CASSLVSGTAANTGELFF. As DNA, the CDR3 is TGTGCCAGCAGCTTAGTCTCGGGGACTGCCGCGAACACCGGGGAGCTGTTTTTT.